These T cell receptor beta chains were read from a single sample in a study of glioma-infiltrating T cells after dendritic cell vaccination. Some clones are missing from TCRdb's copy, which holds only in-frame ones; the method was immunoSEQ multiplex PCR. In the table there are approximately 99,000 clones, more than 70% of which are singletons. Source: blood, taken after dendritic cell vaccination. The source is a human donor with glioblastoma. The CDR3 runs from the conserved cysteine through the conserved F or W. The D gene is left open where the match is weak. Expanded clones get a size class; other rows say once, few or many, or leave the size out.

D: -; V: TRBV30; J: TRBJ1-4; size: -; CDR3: CACTPGEIATNEKLFF; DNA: TGTGCCTGCACCCCTGGGGAGATTGCAACTAATGAAAAACTGTTTTTT
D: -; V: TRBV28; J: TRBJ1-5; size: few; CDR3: CASNSNQPQHF; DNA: TGTGCCAGTAATAGCAATCAGCCCCAGCATTTT
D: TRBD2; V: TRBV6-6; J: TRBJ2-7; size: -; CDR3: CASSYGLAGVHEQYF; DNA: TGTGCCAGCAGTTACGGTCTAGCGGGAGTCCACGAGCAGTACTTC
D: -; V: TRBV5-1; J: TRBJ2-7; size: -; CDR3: CASSSTGSYEQYF; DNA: TGCGCCAGCAGCTCCACAGGGTCCTACGAGCAGTACTTC
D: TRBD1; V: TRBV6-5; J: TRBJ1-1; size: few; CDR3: CASVDRANTEAFF; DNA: TGTGCCAGCGTCGACAGGGCGAACACTGAGGCTTTCTTT
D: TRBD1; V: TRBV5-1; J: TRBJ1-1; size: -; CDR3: CASSPGQGWTEAFF; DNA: TGCGCCAGCAGCCCCGGACAGGGTTGGACTGAAGCTTTCTTT
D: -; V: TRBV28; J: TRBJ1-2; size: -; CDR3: CASSLNGISENYGYTF; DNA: TGTGCCAGCAGTTTAAACGGGATTTCAGAAAACTATGGCTACACCTTC
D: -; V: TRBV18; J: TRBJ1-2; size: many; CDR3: CASSPLAGGYTF; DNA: TGTGCCAGCTCACCACTCGCGGGCGGCTACACCTTC
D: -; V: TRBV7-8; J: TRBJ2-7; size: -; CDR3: CASSLGSADTYEQYF; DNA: TGTGCCAGCAGCTTAGGGTCTGCGGATACCTACGAGCAGTACTTC
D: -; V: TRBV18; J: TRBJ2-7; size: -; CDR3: CASSPRGPPVDEQYF; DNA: TGTGCCAGCTCACCCAGGGGACCTCCGGTGGACGAGCAGTACTTC
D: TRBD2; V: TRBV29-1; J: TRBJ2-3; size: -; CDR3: CSVASGRADTQYF; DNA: TGCAGCGTTGCTAGCGGGAGGGCAGATACGCAGTATTTT
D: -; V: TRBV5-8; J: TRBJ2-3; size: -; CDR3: CASSFNTQYF; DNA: TGTGCCAGCAGCTTTAATACGCAGTATTTT
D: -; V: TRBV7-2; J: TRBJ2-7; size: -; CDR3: CASSLELGRHYEQYF; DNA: TGTGCCAGCAGCTTAGAACTGGGGCGCCATTACGAGCAGTACTTC
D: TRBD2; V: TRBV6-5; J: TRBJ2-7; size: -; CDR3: CASTRLASPYEQYF; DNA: TGTGCCAGCACCAGACTAGCATCCCCTTACGAGCAGTACTTC
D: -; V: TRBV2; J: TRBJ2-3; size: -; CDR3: CASRGEITDTQYF; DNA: TGTGCCAGCAGGGGCGAGATCACAGATACGCAGTATTTT
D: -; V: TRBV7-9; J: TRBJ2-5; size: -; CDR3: CASSRRTGSVGETQYF; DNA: TGTGCCAGCAGCCGACGCACAGGGAGTGTTGGCGAGACCCAGTACTTC
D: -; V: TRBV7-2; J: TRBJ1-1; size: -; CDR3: CASSSRRGNTEAFF; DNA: TGTGCCAGCAGCTCCCGACGGGGGAACACTGAAGCTTTCTTT
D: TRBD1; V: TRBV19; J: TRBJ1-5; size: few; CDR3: CASTQDRVGNQPQHF; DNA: TGTGCCAGTACCCAGGACAGGGTTGGCAATCAGCCCCAGCATTTT
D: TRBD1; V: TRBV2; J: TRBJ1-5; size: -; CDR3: CASNWDRVGNQPQHF; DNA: TGTGCCAGCAACTGGGACAGGGTCGGCAATCAGCCCCAGCATTTT
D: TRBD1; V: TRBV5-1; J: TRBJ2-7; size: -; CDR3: CASSLDRGHYENF; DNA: TGCGCCAGCAGCTTGGACAGGGGGCATTACGAGAACTTC
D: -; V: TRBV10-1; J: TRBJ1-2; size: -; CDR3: CASSEFGQRGYTF; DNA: TGCGCCAGCAGTGAGTTTGGACAGCGTGGCTACACCTTC
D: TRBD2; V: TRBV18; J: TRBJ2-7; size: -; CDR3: CASSLGLSDEQYF; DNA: TGTGCCAGCTCACTGGGACTATCCGACGAGCAGTACTTC
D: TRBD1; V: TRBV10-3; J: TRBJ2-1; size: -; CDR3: CAISSPGQGIDEQFF; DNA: TGTGCCATCAGTAGTCCGGGACAGGGTATCGATGAGCAGTTCTTC
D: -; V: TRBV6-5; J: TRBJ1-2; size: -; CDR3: CASTLTATPVEGYTF; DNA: TGTGCCAGCACCCTGACAGCTACCCCGGTGGAGGGCTACACCTTC
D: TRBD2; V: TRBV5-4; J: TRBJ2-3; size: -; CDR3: CASSLVVGGVDTQYF; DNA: TGTGCCAGCAGCTTGGTTGTGGGAGGGGTAGATACGCAGTATTTT
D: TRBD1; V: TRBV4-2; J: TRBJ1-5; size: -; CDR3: CASSQDPDRGQPQHF; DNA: TGTGCCAGCAGCCAAGACCCGGACAGGGGACAGCCCCAGCATTTT
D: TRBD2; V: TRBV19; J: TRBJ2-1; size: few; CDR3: CASSPGLGYNEQFF; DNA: TGTGCCAGTAGTCCGGGACTAGGGTACAATGAGCAGTTCTTC
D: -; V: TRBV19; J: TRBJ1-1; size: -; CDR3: CASVRGNTEAFF; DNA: TGTGCCAGTGTCCGGGGAAACACTGAAGCTTTCTTT
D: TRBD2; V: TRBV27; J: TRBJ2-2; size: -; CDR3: CASSPRLAGANTGELFF; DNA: TGTGCCAGCAGCCCCAGACTAGCGGGAGCTAACACCGGGGAGCTGTTTTTT
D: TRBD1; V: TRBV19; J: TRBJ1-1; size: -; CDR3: CASSHRGGLDTEAFF; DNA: TGTGCCAGTAGCCACAGGGGCGGGTTGGACACTGAAGCTTTCTTT
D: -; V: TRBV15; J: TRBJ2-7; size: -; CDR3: CATSRRGYEQYF; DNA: TGTGCCACCAGCAGAAGGGGCTACGAGCAGTACTTC
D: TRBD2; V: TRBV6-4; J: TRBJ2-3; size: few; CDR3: CASSASGATDTQYF; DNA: TGTGCCAGCAGTGCTAGCGGGGCAACAGATACGCAGTATTTT
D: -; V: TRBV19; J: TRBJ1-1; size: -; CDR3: CASKRVRGGDLTEAFF; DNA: TGTGCCAGTAAGCGGGTCAGGGGAGGGGATTTAACTGAAGCTTTCTTT
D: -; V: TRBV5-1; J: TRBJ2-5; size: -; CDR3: CASSFPGEETQYF; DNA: TGCGCCAGCAGCTTCCCAGGGGAAGAGACCCAGTACTTC
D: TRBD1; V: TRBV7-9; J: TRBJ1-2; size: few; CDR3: CASSGTGSVYTF; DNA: TGTGCCAGCAGTGGGACAGGGAGCGTCTACACCTTC
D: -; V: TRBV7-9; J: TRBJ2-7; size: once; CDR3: CASSLDGYSYEQYF; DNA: TGTGCCAGCAGCCTAGACGGGTACTCCTACGAGCAGTACTTC
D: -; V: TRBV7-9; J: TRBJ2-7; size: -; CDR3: CASSFLEDYEQYF; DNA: TGTGCCAGCAGCTTTCTAGAAGACTACGAGCAGTACTTC
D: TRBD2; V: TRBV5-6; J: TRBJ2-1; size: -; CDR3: CASSLFPSGGPYNEQFF; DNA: TGTGCCAGCAGCTTGTTTCCTAGCGGGGGCCCCTACAATGAGCAGTTCTTC
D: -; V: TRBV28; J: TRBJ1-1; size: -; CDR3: CASSSKPVLAGNTEAFF; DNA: TGTGCCAGCAGCTCAAAGCCCGTTCTTGCAGGGAACACTGAAGCTTTCTTT
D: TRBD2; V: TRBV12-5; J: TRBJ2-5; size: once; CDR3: CASGFSSLTSKGTQYF; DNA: TGTGCTAGTGGTTTCTCATCTTTGACTAGCAAAGGGACCCAGTACTTC
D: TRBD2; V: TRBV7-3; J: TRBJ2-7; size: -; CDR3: CASSTQAGGFYEQYF; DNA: TGTGCCAGCAGCACCCAAGCGGGAGGGTTCTACGAGCAGTACTTC
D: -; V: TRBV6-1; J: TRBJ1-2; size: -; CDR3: CASSGVGVYGYTF; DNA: TGTGCCAGCAGTGGTGTCGGAGTCTATGGCTACACCTTC
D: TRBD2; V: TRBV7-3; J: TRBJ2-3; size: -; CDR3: CASSPRLAGTDTQYF; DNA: TGTGCCAGCAGCCCCCGACTAGCGGGAACAGATACGCAGTATTTT
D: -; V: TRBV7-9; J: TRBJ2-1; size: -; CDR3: CASSLSTGGSEQFF; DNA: TGTGCCAGCAGCTTATCTACCGGTGGTAGTGAGCAGTTCTTC
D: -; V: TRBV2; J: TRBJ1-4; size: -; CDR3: CASRTGWSNEKLFF; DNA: TGTGCCAGCAGGACTGGTTGGTCTAATGAAAAACTGTTTTTT
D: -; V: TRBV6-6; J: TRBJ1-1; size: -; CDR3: CASSTRRGTEAFF; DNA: TGTGCCAGCAGTACACGGCGAGGCACTGAAGCTTTCTTT
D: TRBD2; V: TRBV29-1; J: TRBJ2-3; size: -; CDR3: CSVGTSGLDTQYF; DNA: TGCAGCGTTGGGACTAGCGGTCTAGATACGCAGTATTTT
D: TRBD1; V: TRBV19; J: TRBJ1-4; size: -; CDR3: CASSIGGTGGSEKLFF; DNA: TGTGCCAGTAGTATAGGTGGGACAGGGGGGAGTGAAAAACTGTTTTTT